A selection of T cell receptor beta chains follows, all from one sample in a study of control samples from healthy donors and cancer patients. Libraries were prepared by immunoSEQ multiplex PCR; TCRdb keeps only in-frame clonotypes and omits some of them. The profile shows over 25,000 clones, roughly 85% of them singletons. The material sequenced was formalin-fixed, paraffin-embedded tissue. The receptor source for this set is a female donor with melanoma. Each CDR3 is given with its conserved first and last residue. The D gene is left open where the match is weak. Not every row has a clone size; where given, it reads once, few, many or a size class.

TGCGCCAGCAGCCAGACAGGGTCTTTGGTGAACACTGAAGCTTTCTTT,CASSQTGSLVNTEAFF,-,TRBJ1-1,TRBD1,16,TRBV5-1
TGTGCCAGTAGTATAGATCGGGATCAGCCCCAGCATTTT,CASSIDRDQPQHF,-,TRBJ1-5,-,13,TRBV19
TGTGCCAGCCCCCCCTCGGGGGGGGCCGGCAATCAGCCCCAGCATTTT,CASPPSGGAGNQPQHF,-,TRBJ1-5,-,16,TRBV21-1
TGTGCCAGCAGTCGCGGGAGTGTGTTGTACGAGCAGTACTTC,CASSRGSVLYEQYF,-,TRBJ2-7,TRBD2,14,TRBV6-5
TGTGCCAGCAGCTTCGGACTAGGATTCGACAATGAGCAGTTCTTC,CASSFGLGFDNEQFF,-,TRBJ2-1,TRBD2,15,TRBV7-3
TGTGCCAGCAGCTTGAAGCGGACATCCTCCTACAATGAGCAGTTCTTC,CASSLKRTSSYNEQFF,-,TRBJ2-1,-,16,TRBV5-4
TGTGCCAGCAGTCCCGCTTATAGCAATCAGCCCCAGCATTTT,CASSPAYSNQPQHF,few,TRBJ1-5,-,14,TRBV6-5
TGTGCCACCAGTTCCGCGGGAGGATACAATGAGCAGTTCTTC,CATSSAGGYNEQFF,-,TRBJ2-1,TRBD2,14,TRBV24-1
TGTGCCAGCATGGGCGGGGCCTCCTACGAGCAGTATTTC,CASMGGASYEQYF,-,TRBJ2-7,-,13,TRBV27
TGTGCCAGCAGTGCCGAACTTGAGCCCCAGCATTTT,CASSAELEPQHF,-,TRBJ1-5,-,12,TRBV2
TGTGCCAGTAGTGACATGTTCGCCTACAATGAGCAGTTCTTC,CASSDMFAYNEQFF,-,TRBJ2-1,-,14,TRBV19
TGTGCCAGCAGCCCCGGTTCCTCCTCTGGAAACACCATATATTTT,CASSPGSSSGNTIYF,-,TRBJ1-3,-,15,TRBV7-9
TGTGCCAGCAGTTTCCGACCGGGAAGGAACACCGGGGAGCTGTTTTTT,CASSFRPGRNTGELFF,-,TRBJ2-2,-,16,TRBV28
TGTGCCAGCAGTTTGCGCCCGGGCAATCAGCCCCAGCATTTT,CASSLRPGNQPQHF,-,TRBJ1-5,-,14,TRBV27
TGTGCCAGCAGCTTATTTAGAGCCGACACTGAAGCTTTCTTT,CASSLFRADTEAFF,-,TRBJ1-1,-,14,TRBV7-2